This TCR beta chain comes out of a study of prognosis after radiotherapy for stage I lung cancer. Overall study: In total, around 13 men and over five women took part as patients, aged 53 to 84 with a median of approximately 69 years. General study points: Stereotactic body radiation therapy was followed by fewer unique TCR clones, median around 9,500 versus 6,500. Patients' TRBV and TRBJ gene usage reportedly differed by presence or absence of metastases.

Per the germline V gene, CDR1 is MNHEY and CDR2 is SVGAGI. This CDR3 contains 17 residues. V dropped 0 bases and J dropped 3; count of bases not matched to a gene: 10. Researchers used two-round multiplex PCR to amplify TCR beta CDR3 starting from genomic DNA. Amplification during the initial PCR round employed primers specific to each TRBV and TRBJ gene. TCRdb itself ran the multiplex PCR reads through MiXCR, one entry per CDR3 protein. The table has around 51,000 distinct CDR3 sequences, around a third seen once; the top ten hold about a tenth. A remark on this clonotype: The antigen remains undetermined. Being one base from a much bigger clone, this may be a read error.

Two sampling time points were used, and roughly 6.1 milliliters of peripheral blood were drawn at each. The sequence came from a donor of 50 years or more with non-small cell lung cancer. The chain uses TRBV6-5 and TRBJ2-5; TRBD2 matches 7 bases. The material was PBMCs, obtained before or after stereotactic body radiation therapy (not recorded which). CDR3 DNA sequence: TGTGCCAGCAGTTACTCAGAAAGCGGGATAGGGAAAGAGACCCAGTACTTC. It translates to CASSYSESGIGKETQYF.